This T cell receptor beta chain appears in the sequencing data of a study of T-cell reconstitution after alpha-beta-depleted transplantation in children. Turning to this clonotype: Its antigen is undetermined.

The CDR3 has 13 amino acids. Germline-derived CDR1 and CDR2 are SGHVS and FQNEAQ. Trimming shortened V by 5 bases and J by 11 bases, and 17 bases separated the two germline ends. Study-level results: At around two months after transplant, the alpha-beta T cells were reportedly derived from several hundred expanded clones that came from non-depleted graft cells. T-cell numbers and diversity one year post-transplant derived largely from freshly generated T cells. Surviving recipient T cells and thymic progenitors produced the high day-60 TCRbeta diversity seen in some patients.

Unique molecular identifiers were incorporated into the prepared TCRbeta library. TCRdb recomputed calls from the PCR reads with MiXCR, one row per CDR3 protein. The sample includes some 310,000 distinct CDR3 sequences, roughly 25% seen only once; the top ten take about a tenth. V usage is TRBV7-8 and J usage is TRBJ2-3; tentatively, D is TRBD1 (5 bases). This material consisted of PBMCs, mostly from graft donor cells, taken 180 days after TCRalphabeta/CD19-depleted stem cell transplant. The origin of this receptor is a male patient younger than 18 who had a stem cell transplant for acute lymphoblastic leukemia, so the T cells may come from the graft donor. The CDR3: CASSPPPLGEQYF. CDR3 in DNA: TGTGCCAGCAGCCCCCCCCCTCTAGGGGAGCAGTATTTT.